The clone carrying this T cell receptor (beta chain) appeared a single time. Clones were read by immunoSEQ multiplex PCR, and TCRdb kept only the in-frame ones, dropping some. The table shows under 80,000 clones, with around 94% occurring only once. These data come from a study of control samples from healthy donors and cancer patients. The germline V gene encodes CDR1 SNHLY and CDR2 FYNNEI. This CDR3 region has 15 residues. V lost 10 bases and J lost 1, with 14 bases in between. The sample comprised blood. The receptor comes from a woman in her thirties or forties in good health. The chain joins TRBV2 to TRBJ1-6, with D perhaps matching TRBD1 (6 bases). As DNA, the CDR3 is TGTGCCACAGACTCAGGGGATTCCTATAATTCACCCCTCCACTTT. Residues: CATDSGDSYNSPLHF.